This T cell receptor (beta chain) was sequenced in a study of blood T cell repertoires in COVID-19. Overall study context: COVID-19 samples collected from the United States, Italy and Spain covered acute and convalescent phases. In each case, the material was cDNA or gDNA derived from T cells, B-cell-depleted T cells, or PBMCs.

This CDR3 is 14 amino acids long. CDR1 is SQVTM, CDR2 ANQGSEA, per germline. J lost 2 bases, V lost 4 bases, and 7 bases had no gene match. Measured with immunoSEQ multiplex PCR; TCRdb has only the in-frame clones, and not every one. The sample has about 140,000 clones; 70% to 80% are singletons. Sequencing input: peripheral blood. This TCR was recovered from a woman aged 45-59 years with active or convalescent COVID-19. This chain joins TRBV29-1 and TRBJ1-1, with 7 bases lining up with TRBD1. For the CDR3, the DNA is TGCAGCGTTGGGGTACAGGGGAAAAACACTGAAGCTTTCTTT. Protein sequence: CSVGVQGKNTEAFF.